This T cell receptor (beta chain) was captured in a study of PD-L1 blockade in urothelial cancer. Study in general: In about 2014, patients got going on atezolizumab, taking 1,200 mg intravenously every 3 weeks. Bladder-origin urothelial cancer in males described about 85% of the 29 patients. The study recovered a median of roughly 140,000 T cells per blood sample.

Findings and limits, study-wide: In blood sampled pretreatment, TCR clonality below the median predicted better survival.

The V gene's germline CDR1 is WSHSY and CDR2 SAAADI. CDR3 length equals 13 residues. Trimming pared 7 bases from V and 1 base from J, leaving 11 bases between. Notes on this clone: What it recognizes is unknown.

The data were produced by immunoSEQ multiplex PCR, yet TCRdb's version contains in-frame clones alone and is incomplete. Among about 39,000 clones listed, roughly 89% were seen once. This rearrangement joins TRBV10-2 to TRBJ2-7, with a weak D call TRBD2 (5 bases). The sample consisted of PBMCs, taken around atezolizumab (anti-PD-L1) treatment. The sequence derives from a man aged 55 to 69 with urothelial cancer. The CDR3 DNA reads as TGCGCCAGCACCTTGGGAGAGTCCTACGAGCAGTACTTC. It codes for CASTLGESYEQYF.